The 24 T cell receptor beta chains reported below all come from one sample, sequenced in a study of CD8 T cells in ankylosing spondylitis. TCRdb re-analysed the 5' RACE reads in MiXCR, keeping a single row per CDR3 protein. This table has under 150,000 distinct CDR3 sequences, 7% to 10% appearing once. Material for sequencing was synovial fluid, either unsorted or a sorted T cell fraction (not recorded which). The receptor set was obtained from a male donor with ankylosing spondylitis.

Many counts were recorded for this clonotype. The rearrangement joins TRBV20-1 to TRBJ1-1, with TRBD1 as a possible D gene (5 bases). Germline-derived CDR1 and CDR2 are DFQATT and SNEGSKA (reference sequence). V was pared by 2 bases and J by 3 bases, with 16 bases between. The CDR3 sequence is 15 residues long. CDR3: CSARLVEKGDTEAFF. The CDR3 DNA is TGCAGTGCTAGATTAGTAGAGAAAGGGGACACTGAAGCTTTCTTT.

Only a few counts were recorded for this clonotype. This chain links TRBV29-1 with TRBJ1-2, with 10 bases fitting TRBD1. CDR1 SQVTM and CDR2 ANQGSEA come from the germline V gene. This CDR3 has 14 residues. Germline trimming cut 4 bases from V and 4 bases from J; bases unmatched to any gene: 6. CDR3: CSVGRDRGFYGYTF. The CDR3 DNA reads as TGCAGCGTTGGCAGGGACAGGGGATTCTATGGCTACACCTTC.

This clonotype was detected ten times or more. This rearrangement joins TRBV5-1 to TRBJ2-1, with no clear D. Trimming shortened V by 2 bases and J by 5 bases, and 11 bases separated the two germline ends. CDR3 length: 14 amino acids. The germline V gene has CDR1 SGHRS and CDR2 YFSETQ. The CDR3 sequence: CASSLFPGNNEQFF. Here the CDR3 DNA reads TGCGCCAGCAGCTTATTCCCGGGCAACAATGAGCAGTTCTTC.

This chain connects TRBV6-6 to TRBJ1-1; D is undetermined. Germline V CDR1 and CDR2: MNHNY, SVGAGI (reference sequence). The V and J ends lost 2 bases and 6 bases respectively, with 7 bases between them. This CDR3 contains 12 residues. The CDR3 loop reads CASSYLDAEAFF. The DNA for the CDR3 is TGTGCCAGCAGTTACCTGGACGCTGAAGCTTTCTTT.

This clonotype was seen many times. The chain is built from TRBV19 and TRBJ1-2, with a weak D call TRBD1 (5 bases). Germline loops: CDR1 LNHDA, CDR2 SQIVND (reference sequence). Between the trimmed V and J ends, which lost 4 bases and 3 bases, there was a span of 12 bases. The CDR3 contains 14 residues. The CDR3 sequence is CASSTPRGYYGYTF. The CDR3 bases are TGTGCCAGTAGTACGCCCCGGGGGTACTATGGCTACACCTTC.

The V gene is TRBV7-3, the J gene TRBJ2-3; 10 bases align to TRBD2. The germline gives CDR1 SGHTA, CDR2 FQGTGA. V was pared by 5 bases and J by 4 bases, with 3 bases of the junction left unmatched. This CDR3 has 14 residues. For the CDR3, the DNA is TGTGCCAGCAGCCCGGGGACTAGCGCAGATACGCAGTATTTT. It yields the protein CASSPGTSADTQYF.

This clonotype has at least ten counts. The gene calls are TRBV19 and TRBJ2-1; 12 bases match TRBD2. After removal of 4 bases from V and 6 bases from J, the junction contained 4 bases not matched to a gene. The CDR3 runs to 15 residues. Germline lookup yields CDR1 LNHDA and CDR2 SQIVND (reference sequence). Here the CDR3 DNA reads TGTGCCAGTAGTAAAAGGACTAGCGGGGCCAATGAGCAGTTCTTC. It codes for CASSKRTSGANEQFF.

This clonotype was counted between two and nine times. The chain couples TRBV20-1 to TRBJ2-1; 10 nucleotides line up with TRBD2. This CDR3 is built from 15 residues. Per germline, CDR1 DFQATT and CDR2 SNEGSKA (reference sequence). Losses at the gene ends were 3 bases for V and 8 bases for J; bases not matched to a gene: 10. The CDR3 nucleotides read TGCAGTGCTAGGCCAGCGGGAGGGCCTTTTGATGAGCAGTTCTTC. As protein: CSARPAGGPFDEQFF.

This clonotype was counted ten times or more. The CDR3, as DNA: TGTGCCATCAGTGAAGGGAGGACAGGGGGGGAAGAGACCCAGTACTTC. Its translation: CAISEGRTGGEETQYF. V is TRBV10-3 and J is TRBJ2-5, with TRBD1 identical over 10 bases. In germline, CDR1 is ENHRY, CDR2 SYGVKD. There are 16 residues in the CDR3. The J segment lost 3 bases and the V segment lost 3 bases, leaving 7 bases of the junction unmatched.

The gene calls are TRBV5-1 and TRBJ1-2, with 7 bases that match TRBD1. The CDR3 runs 16 residues. After removal of 0 bases from V and 5 bases from J, the junction contained 10 bases not matched to a gene. The germline gives CDR1 SGHRS, CDR2 YFSETQ. The CDR3 reads CASSLANSGTAYGYTF. The CDR3 DNA is TGCGCCAGCAGCTTGGCCAACTCAGGGACAGCTTATGGCTACACCTTC.

This clonotype was seen only once. The chain combines TRBV6-5 with TRBJ2-3, with D tentatively TRBD1 (7 bases). In germline, CDR1 is MNHEY, CDR2 SVGAGI. V was clipped by 3 bases and J by 4 bases, with 11 bases between them. This CDR3 is 14 amino acids long. In DNA form, the CDR3 reads TGTGCCAGCAGTTATCAGGGGGGAGCAGATACGCAGTATTTT. It translates to CASSYQGGADTQYF.

The rearrangement links TRBV28 to TRBJ2-2; the D is unclear. The germline V gene encodes CDR1 MDHEN and CDR2 SYDVKM. V lost 3 bases and J lost 7, with 9 bases in between. This CDR3 region has 13 residues. CDR3 sequence: CASSLAPLGELFF. CDR3 DNA sequence: TGTGCCAGCAGTTTGGCGCCCCTCGGGGAGCTGTTTTTT.

This clonotype was recorded many times. The V gene is TRBV29-1, the J gene TRBJ2-5, with 7 bases fitting TRBD1. This CDR3 region has 12 residues. Germline V gene sequence: CDR1 SQVTM, CDR2 ANQGSEA. V dropped 6 bases and J dropped 5; count of bases not matched to a gene: 6. CDR3 sequence: CSVDRTGETQYF. CDR3 nucleotides: TGCAGCGTAGACCGGACAGGCGAGACCCAGTACTTC. Combining the CDR3 with reference TRBV29-1 and TRBJ2-5 gives the whole variable domain SAVISQKPSRDICQRGTSLTIQCQVDSQVTMMFWYRQQPGQSLTLIATANQGSEATYESGFVIDKFPISRPNLTFSTLTVSNMSPEDSSIYLCSVDRTGETQYFGPGTRLLVL.

This clonotype was seen a few times. The rearrangement uses TRBV18 and TRBJ2-1; 13 positions match TRBD2. CDR3 length equals 15 residues. In germline, CDR1 is KGHSH, CDR2 LQKENI. V gave up 2 bases and J gave up 10 bases; unmatched junction bases: 5. CDR3 nucleotides: TGTGCCAGCTCACCAACGGGACTAGCGGGACAGGAGCAGTTCTTC. Protein product: CASSPTGLAGQEQFF.

This clonotype has ten or more counts. The chain carries TRBV27 and TRBJ2-7; D is unresolved. CDR3 size: 15 residues. Deletions cut 2 bases from V and 0 bases from J, with 11 bases between. The germline V gene encodes CDR1 MNHEY and CDR2 SMNVEV (reference sequence). CDR3 amino acids: CASSLSRSHSYEQYF. For the CDR3, the DNA is TGTGCCAGCAGTTTAAGCAGGTCCCACTCCTACGAGCAGTACTTC.

This clonotype was seen at least ten times. The chain recombines TRBV24-1 with TRBJ2-1, with 11 bases identical to TRBD1. The J segment lost 10 bases and the V segment lost 1 base, leaving 5 bases of the junction unmatched. Per the germline V gene, CDR1 is KGHDR and CDR2 is SFDVKD. The CDR3 has 15 amino acids. In DNA form, the CDR3 reads TGTGCCACCAGTGATTTCGGACAGGGGGCGGCGGAGCAGTTCTTC. This sequence encodes CATSDFGQGAAEQFF.

This clonotype was found many times. The genes are TRBV5-4 and TRBJ2-1; TRBD1 agrees at 8 bases. This CDR3 is built from 15 residues. Germline CDR1 reads SGHNT; CDR2 reads YYREEE (reference sequence). The trim removed 1 base at V and 6 bases at J, leaving 6 bases unmatched. CDR3 nucleotide sequence: TGTGCCAGCAGCTTGCCCACCGGGACAGGCAATGAGCAGTTCTTC. Amino acid sequence: CASSLPTGTGNEQFF.

This clonotype appeared many times. The rearrangement uses TRBV11-2 and TRBJ1-2; D gene unclear. Germline V gene sequence: CDR1 SGHAT, CDR2 FQNNGV. This CDR3 is built from 14 residues. The V and J ends lost 3 bases and 8 bases respectively, with 16 bases between them. The CDR3 reads CASSFNSRHEGYTF. In DNA, the CDR3 is TGTGCCAGCAGCTTTAATTCCCGGCACGAGGGCTACACCTTC. Full variable domain (rest looked up from reference TRBV11-2 and TRBJ1-2): EAGVAQSPRYKIIEKRQSVAFWCNPISGHATLYWYQQILGQGPKLLIQFQNNGVVDDSQLPKDRFSAERLKGVDSTLKIQPAKLEDSAVYLCASSFNSRHEGYTFGSGTRLTVV.

The chain has TRBV5-1 and TRBJ2-7; 9 bases fit TRBD2. The V and J ends lost 3 bases and 2 bases, in that order; junction bases with no gene match: 9. There are 16 residues in the CDR3. The germline gives CDR1 SGHRS, CDR2 YFSETQ. CDR3 in DNA: TGCGCCAGCAGCTCCCCCGAGCGGGGGGACCCCTACGAGCAGTACTTC. Translated: CASSSPERGDPYEQYF.

This clonotype showed up just a few times. This chain links TRBV10-3 with TRBJ2-1; TRBD2 is a possible D gene (6 bases). The CDR3 has 13 residues. CDR1 ENHRY and CDR2 SYGVKD come from the germline V gene. V shed 10 bases and J shed 0 bases, with 10 bases lying between them. For the CDR3, the DNA is TGTGCCACCCGACTAGACTCCTACAATGAGCAGTTCTTC. Amino acids: CATRLDSYNEQFF.

This clonotype appeared many times. The chain uses TRBV20-1 and TRBJ1-1, with 7 bases aligning to TRBD1. This CDR3 contains 13 residues. V dropped 6 bases and J dropped 0; count of bases not matched to a gene: 4. CDR1 is DFQATT and CDR2 is SNEGSKA in the germline V gene (reference sequence). Here the CDR3 reads CSAEGQLNTEAFF. The CDR3 nucleotides read TGCAGTGCCGAGGGACAGTTGAACACTGAAGCTTTCTTT.

Ten or more counts support this clonotype. The CDR3 reads CASSLVYRESEQYF. The CDR3 nucleotides are TGTGCCAGCAGCTTAGTGTACCGGGAAAGCGAGCAGTACTTC. V and J are TRBV7-2 and TRBJ2-7; D may be TRBD2 (5 bases). V dropped 1 base and J dropped 6 bases, with 13 bases sitting between them. This CDR3 contains 14 residues. Germline CDR1 reads SGHTA; CDR2 reads FQGNSA.

The V gene is TRBV20-1, the J gene TRBJ2-2; the match to TRBD1 covers 7 bases. The CDR3 contains 14 residues. The junction had 10 bases not matched to a gene; V was cut back by 3 bases and J by 9 bases. Germline CDR1 and CDR2: DFQATT and SNEGSKA (reference sequence). The CDR3 is CSARGTVKHRELFF. CDR3 nucleotides: TGCAGTGCTAGGGGGACAGTGAAACACCGGGAGCTGTTTTTT.

The rearrangement uses TRBV18 and TRBJ1-2, with 12 bases identical to TRBD1. Trimming cost V 3 bases and J 6 bases; bases outside gene matches: 8. The CDR3 sequence is 16 residues long. Germline V gene data show CDR1 as KGHSH and CDR2 as LQKENI. CDR3 DNA sequence: TGTGCCAGCTCACCCCCCGGGACAGGGGGCATGCATGGCTACACCTTC. Its translation is CASSPPGTGGMHGYTF.